Listed here are 25 T cell receptor beta chains from one sample, sequenced in a study of T cell repertoires in cytomegalovirus infection. TCRdb reprocessed the reads via MiXCR and lists one record per CDR3 protein. Here the sample spans over 450,000 distinct CDR3 sequences, roughly 12% being singletons. The specimen sequenced was PBMCs. These TCRs come from a human donor in good health (CMV status not recorded). Some clones in this sample may be carry-over from other donors' samples.

The count of this clonotype is one. This chain uses TRBV28 with TRBJ2-5; 9 bases are shared with TRBD1. This CDR3 comprises 18 residues. With 2 bases clipped from V and 5 bases from J, the junction kept 15 bases outside the gene matches. Germline CDR1 and CDR2: MDHEN and SYDVKM. The CDR3 DNA follows: TGTGCCAGCAGTTTAGACGCCGGGACAGGGTTAGGGTTGGAGACCCAGTACTTC. Its translation is CASSLDAGTGLGLETQYF.

Of note for this clonotype: Possible read error: a much larger clone is one base away. The rearrangement joins TRBV30 to TRBJ2-1; 14 bases map to TRBD2. Germline V CDR1 and CDR2: GTSNPN, SVGIG (reference sequence). This CDR3 comprises 18 residues. The J segment lost 2 bases and the V segment lost 3 bases, leaving 9 bases of the junction unmatched. The CDR3: CAWRGLAGGTSPYNEQFF. The CDR3 region has the DNA TGTGCCTGGAGAGGACTAGCGGGAGGTACAAGCCCCTACAATGAGCAGTTCTTC.

This clonotype was recorded at least ten times. V usage is TRBV4-1 and J usage is TRBJ1-2; 11 bases align to TRBD1. The CDR3 is made up of 15 amino acids. Trimming took 1 base from V and 8 from J; bases not matched to a gene: 6. Germline CDR1 and CDR2: MGHRA and YSYEKL. DNA of the CDR3: TGCGCCAGCAGCCAAGTGGGACAGGGGGTCGGGGGCTACACCTTC. Translated, it gives CASSQVGQGVGGYTF.

J is TRBJ2-7 and V is TRBV6-1, with TRBD1 matching 11 bases. V was pared by 9 bases and J by 1 base, with 5 bases of the junction left unmatched. From germline, CDR1 is MNHNS and CDR2 SASEGT. The CDR3 consists of 14 residues. The DNA of the CDR3 is TGTGCCAGTGGGACAGGGGGTATGTCCTACGAGCAGTACTTC. Protein: CASGTGGMSYEQYF.

Concerning this clonotype: The junction differs from germline at one of its ends, possibly a read error. The J gene is TRBJ1-1, the V gene TRBV11-1; D perhaps matches TRBD1 (5 bases). This CDR3 spans 13 amino acids. Germline V gene lookup returns CDR1 SGHAT and CDR2 FQDESV (reference sequence). The DNA of the CDR3 is TGTGCCAACAGCTTATCTCGGGGGACTGAAGCTTTCTTT. Protein sequence: CANSLSRGTEAFF.

This clonotype has ten or more counts. V gene TRBV7-9 combines with J gene TRBJ2-1, with D possibly being TRBD2 (6 bases). CDR1 is SEHNR, CDR2 FQNEAQ, per germline (reference sequence). V lost 7 bases and J lost 5, with 9 bases in between. CDR3 length: 12 amino acids. The CDR3 DNA reads as TGTGCCAGCAATGGGGAGGACAATGAGCAGTTCTTC. Protein: CASNGEDNEQFF.

This clonotype was seen ten or more times. V gene TRBV7-9 combines with J gene TRBJ1-2; D is undetermined. CDR1 and CDR2 (germline): SEHNR, FQNEAQ (reference sequence). The CDR3 runs 12 residues. V lost 4 bases and J lost 7, with 10 bases in between. The CDR3 DNA is TGTGCCAGCAGCTCCCTAGGACTTGGCTACACCTTC. Amino acid sequence: CASSSLGLGYTF.

This clonotype was picked up many times. This chain links TRBV12-3 or TRBV12-4 with TRBJ2-2; no clear D gene. The CDR3 runs to 13 residues. Trimming removed 5 bases at V and 4 bases at J, with 8 bases between. The CDR3 sequence is CASSRHITGELFF. The CDR3 DNA reads as TGTGCCAGCAGTCGACACATCACCGGGGAGCTGTTTTTT.

This clonotype was seen a few times. The genes are TRBV29-1 and TRBJ2-1, with 10 bases aligning to TRBD2. The germline CDR1 and CDR2 sequences are SQVTM and ANQGSEA. The CDR3 consists of 12 residues. V was pared by 5 bases and J by 8 bases, with 3 bases of the junction left unmatched. CDR3 DNA sequence: TGCAGCGTTAGCGGGAGGGTCTATGAGCAGTTCTTC. It specifies CSVSGRVYEQFF.

This clonotype was observed a handful of times. The chain recombines TRBV6-5 with TRBJ1-1; TRBD1 agrees at 8 bases. Germline V gene data show CDR1 as MNHEY and CDR2 as SVGAGI. CDR3 length: 16 amino acids. Unmatched junction bases numbered 16, after V lost 8 bases and J lost 5 bases. The chain's CDR3 is CASVRGQGAGRTEAFF. DNA for the CDR3: TGTGCCAGCGTCAGAGGACAGGGCGCTGGAAGGACTGAAGCTTTCTTT.

In its sample, this clonotype was seen many times. The chain employs TRBV19 and TRBJ2-1; TRBD2 is a possible D gene (5 bases). V gave up 9 bases and J gave up 9 bases, with 12 bases separating them. The CDR3 runs to 11 residues. Germline values: CDR1 LNHDA, CDR2 SQIVND (reference sequence). CDR3 protein: CASRLGGEQFF. The CDR3, as DNA: TGTGCCAGCCGACTCGGAGGTGAGCAGTTCTTC.

This clonotype was found a few times. This chain uses TRBV27 with TRBJ2-3; TRBD2 might be the D (6 bases). The V and J ends lost 7 bases and 0 bases respectively, with 11 bases between them. The V gene's germline CDR1 is MNHEY and CDR2 SMNVEV (reference sequence). The CDR3 covers 14 residues. Here the CDR3 reads CASISGASTDTQYF. The CDR3, as DNA: TGTGCCAGCATTAGCGGAGCTAGCACAGATACGCAGTATTTT.

There are many counts of this clonotype. The rearrangement joins TRBV5-4 to TRBJ2-7; no reliable D call. CDR3 length: 15 residues. V lost 2 bases, J lost 0 bases, and 12 bases lay in between. Germline CDR1 is SGHNT and CDR2 is YYREEE (reference sequence). Written as DNA, the CDR3 is TGTGCCAGCAGCTTACCGATGGCCTCCTCCTACGAGCAGTACTTC. It translates to CASSLPMASSYEQYF. The full variable domain, in which reference TRBV5-4 and TRBJ2-7 provide the parts outside the CDR3, is ETGVTQSPTHLIKTRGQQVTLRCSSQSGHNTVSWYQQALGQGPQFIFQYYREEENGRGNFPPRFSGLQFPNYSSELNVNALELDDSALYLCASSLPMASSYEQYFGPGTRLTVT.

Points on this clonotype: The junction does not match germline at one end; this may be a read error. The rearrangement joins TRBV7-4 to TRBJ1-1; D not certain. The CDR3 loop spans 17 amino acids. The germline CDR1 and CDR2 sequences are SGHVT and SQSDAQ. In nucleotides, the CDR3 is TGTGCCTGCAGCCCAGTCGGGGTTCGGAGGGTGCAGGAGCAAGCTTTCTTT. Translating gives CACSPVGVRRVQEQAFF.

The V and J genes are TRBV20-1 and TRBJ2-1; TRBD2 matches 11 bases. The CDR3 extends over 14 amino acids. V shed 5 bases, J shed 8 bases, and the junction held 8 bases outside the gene matches. Germline CDR1 DFQATT, CDR2 SNEGSKA (reference sequence). The CDR3 DNA reads TGCAGTGCTGGGGGACTAGCGGAGGGGGATGAGCAGTTCTTC. Protein: CSAGGLAEGDEQFF.

In its sample, this clonotype was seen many times. The chain recombines TRBV11-2 with TRBJ2-7, with D uncertain. Looked up from germline, CDR1 is SGHAT and CDR2 is FQNNGV. Trimming pared 1 base from V and 0 bases from J, leaving 7 bases between. This CDR3 is 14 amino acids long. Here the CDR3 DNA reads TGTGCCAGCAGCTTAGCGGCCGACTCCTACGAGCAGTACTTC. Translating it yields CASSLAADSYEQYF.

This clonotype has a count of ten or more. CDR3 sequence: CASSLGASGSSQYF. In nucleotides, the CDR3 is TGTGCCAGCAGTTTAGGGGCTAGCGGGAGTTCGCAGTACTTC. The J gene is TRBJ2-7, the V gene TRBV28, with 10 bases fitting TRBD2. Trimming at V came to 2 bases and at J to 9 bases, leaving 7 bases not matched to a gene. Germline CDR1 MDHEN, CDR2 SYDVKM. The CDR3 is 14 residues long.

This clonotype was observed many times. The genes are TRBV10-3 and TRBJ2-3, with D possibly being TRBD2 (5 bases). CDR3 length: 12 amino acids. Trimming removed 6 bases at V and 4 bases at J, with 8 bases between. Germline CDR1 and CDR2: ENHRY and SYGVKD. The CDR3 DNA sequence: TGTGCCATCAGGGACTCGGCAGATACGCAGTATTTT. Its protein is CAIRDSADTQYF.

There are many counts of this clonotype. The rearrangement joins TRBV7-9 to TRBJ2-3; 11 positions agree with TRBD2. V lost 4 bases, J lost 3 bases, and 15 bases stayed unmatched. The length of the CDR3 is 19 residues. Germline CDR1 and CDR2: SEHNR and FQNEAQ (reference sequence). The CDR3 DNA sequence: TGTGCCAGCAGCTCCCGTAACCCCCTGACTAGCGGGATAACAGATACGCAGTATTTT. Its translation: CASSSRNPLTSGITDTQYF. The whole variable domain, filled in from reference TRBV7-9 and TRBJ2-3, reads DTGVSQNPRHKITKRGQNVTFRCDPISEHNRLYWYRQTLGQGPEFLTYFQNEAQLEKSRLLSDRFSAERPKGSFSTLEIQRTEQGDSAMYLCASSSRNPLTSGITDTQYFGPGTRLTVL.

This clonotype was detected many times. The rearrangement links TRBV7-3 to TRBJ2-7, with 7 bases aligning to TRBD1. CDR1 is SGHTA, CDR2 FQGTGA, per germline. V lost 0 bases and J lost 5; bases outside the gene matches: 1. This CDR3 contains 13 residues. CDR3 region: CASSLTTGDEQYF. The DNA of the CDR3 is TGTGCCAGCAGCTTAACTACAGGGGACGAGCAGTACTTC.

This chain connects TRBV18 to TRBJ2-3; D is unresolved. Trimming removed 6 bases at V and 0 bases at J, with 13 bases between. Germline-derived CDR1 and CDR2 are KGHSH and LQKENI. This CDR3 spans 15 amino acids. The CDR3 protein is CASSLDLRSTDTQYF. The CDR3 nucleotides are TGTGCCAGCTCTCTCGACTTGAGGAGCACAGATACGCAGTATTTT.

At least ten counts were recorded for this clonotype. The CDR3 DNA follows: TGTGCCAGCAGTTTTATAGGGGGTATCGGCACAGATACGCAGTATTTT. Translation gives CASSFIGGIGTDTQYF. This sequence joins TRBV28 and TRBJ2-3; possible D gene TRBD1, 6 bases. Trimming left V 3 bases short and J 1 base short, with 14 bases between. Per germline, CDR1 MDHEN and CDR2 SYDVKM. The CDR3 spans 16 residues.

This clonotype showed up many times. The J gene is TRBJ2-1, the V gene TRBV6-1; TRBD2 might be the D (5 bases). Germline CDR1 is MNHNS and CDR2 is SASEGT. Trimming left V 2 bases short and J 8 bases short, with 13 bases between. This CDR3 comprises 14 residues. This CDR3 reads CASSESFLAHEQFF. The CDR3 DNA reads as TGTGCCAGCAGTGAATCGTTTCTAGCCCATGAGCAGTTCTTC.

This clonotype was seen repeatedly, ten times or more. The CDR3 DNA reads TGTGCCAGCAGTTCATCGGACCCTATTGGCTACACCTTC. Translation gives CASSSSDPIGYTF. The chain joins TRBV28 to TRBJ1-2; D unresolved. The CDR3 covers 13 residues. Germline V gene sequence: CDR1 MDHEN, CDR2 SYDVKM. The V end was cut by 4 bases, the J end by 7 bases, with 13 bases between.

The sample holds many counts of this clonotype. The chain has TRBV5-4 and TRBJ2-7; TRBD2 matches at 12 bases. Germline V lookup: CDR1 SGHNT, CDR2 YYREEE (reference sequence). The CDR3 is 16 amino acids. V was clipped by 4 bases and J by 2 bases; unmatched bases: 7. The CDR3 reads CASSTGLAGLTYEQYF. CDR3 bases: TGTGCCAGCAGCACGGGACTAGCGGGTCTGACCTACGAGCAGTACTTC.